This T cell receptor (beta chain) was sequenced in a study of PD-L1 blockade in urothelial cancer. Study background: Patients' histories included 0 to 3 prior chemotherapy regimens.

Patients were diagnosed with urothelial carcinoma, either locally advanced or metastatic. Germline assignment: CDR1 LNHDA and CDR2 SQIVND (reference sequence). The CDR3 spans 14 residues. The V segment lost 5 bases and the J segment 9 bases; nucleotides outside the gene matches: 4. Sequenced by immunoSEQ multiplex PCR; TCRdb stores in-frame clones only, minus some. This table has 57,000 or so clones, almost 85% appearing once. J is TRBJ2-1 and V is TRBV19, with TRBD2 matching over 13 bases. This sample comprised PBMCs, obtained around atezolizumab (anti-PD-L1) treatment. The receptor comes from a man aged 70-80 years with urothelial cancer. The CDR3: CASSRTSGSAEQFF. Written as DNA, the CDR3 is TGTGCCAGTAGTCGGACTAGCGGGAGCGCTGAGCAGTTCTTC.